What follows are 32 T cell receptor beta chains derived from one specimen sequenced in a study of T cell changes during pregnancy in multiple sclerosis. TCRdb keeps only in-frame clones here, not all; method: immunoSEQ multiplex PCR. The sample lists approximately 42,000 clones; approximately 80% were seen once. Sequenced material: CD4+ T cells from peripheral blood mononuclear cells, taken before pregnancy. Receptors originate from a female donor with multiple sclerosis, enrolled in a pregnancy study.

The chain carries TRBV18 and TRBJ2-1; no reliable D call. Trimming stripped 3 bases from V and 1 base from J, with 16 bases between. This CDR3 is built from 17 residues. The germline V gene has CDR1 KGHSH and CDR2 LQKENI. In DNA form, the CDR3 reads TGTGCCAGCTCACCCTTCACCGAGACAAGTTCCTACAATGAGCAGTTCTTC. This codes for CASSPFTETSSYNEQFF.

The genes are TRBV7-7 and TRBJ2-3; 16 nucleotides match TRBD2. V trimming: 5 bases; J trimming: 4 bases; junction bases outside the gene matches: 9. The CDR3 is 18 residues long. Per germline, CDR1 SSHAT and CDR2 FNYEAQ (reference sequence). The chain's CDR3 is CASSLGTSGRVFADTQYF. For the CDR3, the DNA is TGTGCCAGCAGCCTCGGGACTAGCGGGAGGGTATTCGCAGATACGCAGTATTTT.

This rearrangement joins TRBV2 to TRBJ1-2; weak D call: TRBD1 (5 bases). There are 14 residues in the CDR3. Between the trimmed V and J ends, which lost 4 bases and 6 bases, there was a span of 15 bases. Germline values: CDR1 SNHLY, CDR2 FYNNEI. CDR3 DNA sequence: TGTGCCAGCAGTGTAAGGGGATCGCAAGATGGCTACACCTTC. This codes for CASSVRGSQDGYTF.

The V gene is TRBV13, the J gene TRBJ1-1; TRBD1 matches 8 bases. CDR1 PRHDT and CDR2 FYEKMQ come from the germline V gene (reference sequence). The V segment lost 4 bases and the J segment 3 bases; nucleotides outside the gene matches: 28. The CDR3 sequence is 22 residues long. CDR3 nucleotides: TGTGCCAGCAGCTCAGCATTTTCTAGACCAGGGGGCGGCGAAGGGTCGGACACTGAAGCTTTCTTT. Translated: CASSSAFSRPGGGEGSDTEAFF.

The gene calls are TRBV7-2 and TRBJ2-5, with D possibly matching TRBD2 (5 bases). The CDR3 length is 14 residues. V lost 4 bases to trimming and J lost 5 bases, with 14 bases between them. Germline V gives CDR1 SGHTA, CDR2 FQGNSA. Here the CDR3 DNA reads TGTGCCAGCAGCTCTTACATGGAGGTGGAGACCCAGTACTTC. Translating it yields CASSSYMEVETQYF.

The chain joins TRBV6-1 to TRBJ1-3; D is unresolved. CDR3 length: 15 amino acids. Germline assignment: CDR1 MNHNS and CDR2 SASEGT. Trimming took 6 bases from V and 0 from J, leaving 12 bases between them. The CDR3 DNA is TGTGCCAGCAGGGGCTCATTAGGCTCTGGAAACACCATATATTTT. Translating it yields CASRGSLGSGNTIYF.

V gene TRBV5-1 combines with J gene TRBJ1-4; D unclear. CDR1 and CDR2 (germline): SGHRS, YFSETQ. The CDR3 has 16 amino acids. Trimming pared 0 bases from V and 8 bases from J, leaving 17 bases between. The CDR3 reads CASSLEGNGEREKLFF. CDR3 nucleotide sequence: TGCGCCAGCAGCTTGGAGGGTAACGGGGAGAGGGAAAAACTGTTTTTT.

This chain's CDR3 is CASSTKGDQPQHF. In DNA, the CDR3 is TGTGCCAGTAGTACGAAAGGGGATCAGCCCCAGCATTTT. The chain joins TRBV19 to TRBJ1-5; the D gene is possibly TRBD1 (5 bases). CDR1 LNHDA and CDR2 SQIVND come from the germline V gene (reference sequence). The V end was cut by 4 bases, the J end by 5 bases, with 9 bases between. The CDR3 spans 13 residues.

The V call is TRBV4-1, the J call TRBJ1-2; D possibly corresponds to TRBD1 (5 bases). This CDR3 has 15 amino acids. Trimming removed 1 base from V and 4 bases from J, with 13 bases in between. CDR1 and CDR2 (germline): MGHRA, YSYEKL. The CDR3 sequence: CASSQGVPGGYGYTF. The CDR3 DNA reads TGCGCCAGCAGCCAAGGGGTTCCGGGGGGCTATGGCTACACCTTC.

This chain connects TRBV5-1 to TRBJ2-3; D ambiguous. With 3 bases removed from V and 2 bases from J, the gap between germline ends came to 4 bases. Germline V gives CDR1 SGHRS, CDR2 YFSETQ. The CDR3 length is 12 residues. The CDR3 DNA reads as TGCGCCAGCAGCTCCCACACAGATACGCAGTATTTT. It is translated as CASSSHTDTQYF.

This clone was counted a single time. This chain links TRBV7-2 with TRBJ1-2; 8 bases match TRBD1. Trimming took 0 bases from V and 6 from J; bases not matched to a gene: 3. The V gene's germline CDR1 is SGHTA and CDR2 FQGNSA. This CDR3 region has 14 residues. CDR3 in DNA: TGTGCCAGCAGCTTAGCGCCCAGGGGGCATGGCTACACCTTC. The encoded protein is CASSLAPRGHGYTF. The variable domain in full, with the rest retrieved from reference TRBV7-2 and TRBJ1-2, is GAGVSQSPSNKVTEKGKDVELRCDPISGHTALYWYRQSLGQGLEFLIYFQGNSAPDKSGLPSDRFSAERTGGSVSTLTIQRTQQEDSAVYLCASSLAPRGHGYTFGSGTRLTVV.

Written as DNA, the CDR3 is TGTGCCAGCAGGGGTGGCAGGAAGGGTCTTCGACGCGAGGGTCAAGCATACGAGCAGTACTTC. Translated, it gives CASRGGRKGLRREGQAYEQYF. The genes are TRBV27 and TRBJ2-7, with a tentative D call TRBD2 (5 bases). Germline V CDR1 and CDR2: MNHEY, SMNVEV (reference sequence). This CDR3 is built from 21 residues. Trimming took off 6 bases at V and 4 bases at J, with 37 bases between the two ends.

Turning to this clone: Other DNA sequences within the sample encode an identical CDR3. The chain recombines TRBV5-4 with TRBJ2-5; TRBD2 agrees at 11 bases. V gave up 2 bases and J gave up 4 bases; unmatched junction bases: 4. The CDR3 spans 15 residues. Germline V lookup: CDR1 SGHNT, CDR2 YYREEE (reference sequence). This CDR3 is CASSFDSGGGETQYF. CDR3 bases: TGTGCCAGCAGCTTCGATAGCGGGGGGGGAGAGACCCAGTACTTC.

The chain links TRBV27 to TRBJ1-2; 10 positions match TRBD1. After removal of 1 base from V and 4 bases from J, the junction contained 9 bases not matched to a gene. There are 17 residues in the CDR3. The germline gives CDR1 MNHEY, CDR2 SMNVEV (reference sequence). The CDR3 DNA follows: TGTGCCAGCAGTTTATTGACAGGGGGCGCCCCGGGCTATGGCTACACCTTC. It is translated as CASSLLTGGAPGYGYTF.

The chain joins TRBV2 to TRBJ2-5; no definite D call. Germline V gives CDR1 SNHLY, CDR2 FYNNEI. The CDR3 totals 12 residues. The V end lost 4 bases, the J end lost 2 bases, and 5 bases lay between the germline ends. The CDR3 loop reads CASSVSQETQYF. The CDR3 DNA reads TGTGCCAGCAGTGTATCTCAAGAGACCCAGTACTTC.

This rearrangement joins TRBV6-1 to TRBJ1-5, with D uncertain. The CDR3 is 14 amino acids. Germline V gene lookup returns CDR1 MNHNS and CDR2 SASEGT. V lost 1 base, J lost 1 base, and 5 bases lay in between. CDR3 sequence: CASSEGQSNQPQHF. CDR3 DNA sequence: TGTGCCAGCAGTGAAGGGCAGAGCAATCAGCCCCAGCATTTT.

The V gene is TRBV7-8, the J gene TRBJ2-7, with TRBD2 as a possible D gene (6 bases). The CDR3 length is 15 residues. Germline V gene data show CDR1 as SGHVS and CDR2 as FQNEAQ. Trimming cost V 7 bases and J 2 bases, with 18 bases left between them. This chain's CDR3 is CASKNRRLGPYEQYF. Written as DNA, the CDR3 is TGTGCCAGCAAAAATAGGAGACTAGGCCCCTACGAGCAGTACTTC. The variable domain in full, completed from reference TRBV7-8 and TRBJ2-7, reads GAGVSQSPRYKVAKRGQDVALRCDPISGHVSLFWYQQALGQGPEFLTYFQNEAQLDKSGLPSDRFFAERPEGSVSTLKIQRTQQEDSAVYLCASKNRRLGPYEQYFGPGTRLTVT.

V gene TRBV27 combines with J gene TRBJ1-5; no definite D call. Germline loops: CDR1 MNHEY, CDR2 SMNVEV (reference sequence). The CDR3 is made up of 12 amino acids. V was cut by 5 bases and J by 13 bases, with 15 bases left in between. The CDR3 sequence: CASSAREGGQHF. The CDR3 DNA follows: TGTGCCAGCAGTGCCCGGGAGGGCGGTCAGCATTTT.

This CDR3 reads CASSIWQINYGYTF. The CDR3 region has the DNA TGTGCCAGTAGTATCTGGCAGATAAACTATGGCTACACCTTC. This rearrangement joins TRBV19 to TRBJ1-2; the D is unclear. The V and J ends lost 3 bases and 2 bases respectively, with 10 bases between them. CDR3 size: 14 residues. The germline gives CDR1 LNHDA, CDR2 SQIVND (reference sequence). The full variable domain, completed using reference TRBV19 and TRBJ1-2, is DGGITQSPKYLFRKEGQNVTLSCEQNLNHDAMYWYRQDPGQGLRLIYYSQIVNDFQKGDIAEGYSVSREKKESFPLTVTSAQKNPTAFYLCASSIWQINYGYTFGSGTRLTVV.

The V and J genes are TRBV30 and TRBJ1-4; the match to TRBD1 covers 7 bases. The CDR3 contains 15 residues. V lost 3 bases, J lost 8 bases, and 12 bases stayed unmatched. Germline lookup yields CDR1 GTSNPN and CDR2 SVGIG (reference sequence). For the CDR3, the DNA is TGTGCCTGGAGCGACAGGGTCGGTAGGGGGGAAAAACTGTTTTTT. Protein product: CAWSDRVGRGEKLFF.

The chain carries TRBV6-1 and TRBJ2-1; TRBD2 might be the D (6 bases). V was trimmed by 0 bases and J by 0 bases, leaving 9 bases between them. CDR1 and CDR2 from the germline V gene are MNHNS and SASEGT. The CDR3 is 16 amino acids. The CDR3 DNA reads as TGTGCCAGCAGTGAAGCCGGGGGTGGCTCCTACAATGAGCAGTTCTTC. This translates into CASSEAGGGSYNEQFF.

The chain couples TRBV6-1 to TRBJ1-3, with D perhaps TRBD1 (6 bases). Looked up from germline, CDR1 is MNHNS and CDR2 is SASEGT. This CDR3 is 16 amino acids long. The V end lost 2 bases, the J end lost 0 bases, and 11 bases lay between the germline ends. CDR3 region: CASSEYWGRSGNTIYF. The CDR3 DNA reads as TGTGCCAGCAGTGAATACTGGGGGCGCTCTGGAAACACCATATATTTT.

The V and J genes are TRBV4-3 and TRBJ2-3, with D maybe TRBD2 (6 bases). This CDR3 region has 15 residues. Germline V CDR1 and CDR2: LGHNA, YSLEER. Trimming left V 4 bases short and J 0 bases short, with 11 bases between. The CDR3 is CASSREAESTDTQYF. The CDR3 DNA follows: TGCGCCAGCAGCCGGGAGGCGGAGAGCACAGATACGCAGTATTTT.

The chain is built from TRBV30 and TRBJ1-2; D is ambiguous. Trimming cost V 5 bases and J 8 bases, with 18 bases left between them. This CDR3 has 13 residues. CDR1 GTSNPN and CDR2 SVGIG come from the germline V gene (reference sequence). CDR3 protein: CAWGSGNGLGYTF. Written as DNA, the CDR3 is TGTGCCTGGGGCTCGGGGAACGGATTGGGCTACACCTTC.

On this clone itself: At the DNA level, this CDR3 is encoded by other sequences in the same sample as well. This chain links TRBV2 with TRBJ1-2; TRBD1 matches 10 bases. The germline gives CDR1 SNHLY, CDR2 FYNNEI. The CDR3 spans 14 residues. Germline trimming cut 4 bases from V and 3 bases from J; bases unmatched to any gene: 2. The CDR3 bases are TGTGCCAGCAGTGGACAGGGGGCGGACTATGGCTACACCTTC. This gives the protein CASSGQGADYGYTF.

The chain couples TRBV7-3 to TRBJ1-4; D is uncertain. This CDR3 spans 15 amino acids. Germline V lookup: CDR1 SGHTA, CDR2 FQGTGA. V lost 5 bases and J lost 3, with 13 bases in between. CDR3 nucleotides: TGTGCCAGCAGCCCTGCCGGAGAACCTAATGAAAAACTGTTTTTT. This gives the protein CASSPAGEPNEKLFF.

This rearrangement joins TRBV30 to TRBJ1-1; no reliable D call. Trimming removed 2 bases from V and 1 base from J, with 8 bases in between. This CDR3 is 13 amino acids long. Looked up from germline, CDR1 is GTSNPN and CDR2 is SVGIG (reference sequence). CDR3 bases: TGTGCCTGGAGTTTTGTCGGGAACACTGAAGCTTTCTTT. This codes for CAWSFVGNTEAFF.

The J gene is TRBJ2-1, the V gene TRBV9; D might be TRBD2 (5 bases). The ends were cut back, 2 bases at V and 2 bases at J, with 8 bases in the middle. Germline CDR1 SGDLS, CDR2 YYNGEE. CDR3 length equals 14 residues. The CDR3 protein is CASSVVSAYNEQFF. In DNA, the CDR3 is TGTGCCAGCAGCGTGGTTAGCGCCTACAATGAGCAGTTCTTC.

The genes are TRBV4-2 and TRBJ2-3; tentatively, D is TRBD2 (5 bases). The length of the CDR3 is 17 residues. The V and J ends lost 1 base and 2 bases respectively, with 16 bases between them. Germline CDR1 and CDR2: LGHNA and YNFKEQ. The CDR3 DNA is TGTGCCAGCAGCCAAGCTCCCCGGGGATCGTTCACAGATACGCAGTATTTT. As protein: CASSQAPRGSFTDTQYF.

In DNA, the CDR3 is TGTGCCAGCTCACCAGGGACAGGGGTGAGTCATGAGCAGTTCTTC. This encodes CASSPGTGVSHEQFF. The V and J genes are TRBV18 and TRBJ2-1; 10 nucleotides line up with TRBD1. This CDR3 region has 15 residues. CDR1 is KGHSH, CDR2 LQKENI, per germline. The trim removed 2 bases at V and 8 bases at J, leaving 6 bases unmatched.

The rearrangement links TRBV9 to TRBJ1-2, with 7 bases lining up with TRBD1. J gave up 8 bases and V 3 bases, and 7 bases lay outside the gene matches. Germline-derived CDR1 and CDR2 are SGDLS and YYNGEE. The CDR3 runs to 13 residues. The CDR3 is CASSASTGLGYTF. DNA for the CDR3: TGTGCCAGCAGCGCCTCGACAGGGTTGGGCTACACCTTC.

This chain links TRBV5-6 with TRBJ1-6, with no clear D. The CDR3 totals 16 residues. Trimming left V 3 bases short and J 7 bases short, with 17 bases between. The V gene's germline CDR1 is SGHDT and CDR2 YYEEEE. The CDR3 region has the DNA TGTGCCAGCAGCTATTGGCGAGGGAGGCGGAATTCACCCCTCCACTTT. Translated, it gives CASSYWRGRRNSPLHF.